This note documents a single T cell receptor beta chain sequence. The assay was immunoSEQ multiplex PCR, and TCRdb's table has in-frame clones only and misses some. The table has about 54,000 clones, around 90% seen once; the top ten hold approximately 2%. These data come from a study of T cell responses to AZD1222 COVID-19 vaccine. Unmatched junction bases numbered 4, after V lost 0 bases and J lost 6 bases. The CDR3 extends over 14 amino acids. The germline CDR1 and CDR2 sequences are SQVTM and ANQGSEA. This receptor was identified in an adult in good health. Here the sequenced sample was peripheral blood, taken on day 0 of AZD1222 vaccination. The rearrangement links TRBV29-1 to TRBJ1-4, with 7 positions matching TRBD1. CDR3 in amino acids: CSVEDSGTDEKLFF. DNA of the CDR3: TGCAGCGTTGAAGATTCCGGGACAGATGAAAAACTGTTTTTT.